This record concerns one T cell receptor beta chain sequence. Produced via immunoSEQ multiplex PCR; TCRdb's table is partial and in-frame only. The sample records over 50,000 clones, 80% to 95% being singletons. The source of the sample is a study of cytomegalovirus exposure and HLA in healthy donors. Germline V CDR1 and CDR2: MNHEY, SMNVEV (reference sequence). The CDR3 is 15 amino acids. V was trimmed by 8 bases and J by 0 bases, leaving 17 bases between them. Material for sequencing was PBMCs. This sequence joins TRBV27 and TRBJ2-7; D perhaps matches TRBD2 (6 bases). The source is a man younger than 35 in good health and CMV-seropositive. CDR3 DNA sequence: TGTGCCAGCGGAGGGTTGGTGGGACGCTCCTACGAGCAGTACTTC. Translating gives CASGGLVGRSYEQYF.